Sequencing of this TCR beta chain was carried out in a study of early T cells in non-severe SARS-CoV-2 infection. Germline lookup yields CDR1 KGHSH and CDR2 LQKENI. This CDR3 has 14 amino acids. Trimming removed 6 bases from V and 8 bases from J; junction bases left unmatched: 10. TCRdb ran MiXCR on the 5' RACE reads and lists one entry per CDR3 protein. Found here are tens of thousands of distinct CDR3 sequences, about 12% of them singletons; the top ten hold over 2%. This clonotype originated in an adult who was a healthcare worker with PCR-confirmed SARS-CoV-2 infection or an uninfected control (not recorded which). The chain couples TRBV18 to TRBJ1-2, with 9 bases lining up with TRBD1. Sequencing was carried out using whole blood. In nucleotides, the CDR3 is TGTGCCAGCTCCCCCGGGACAGGGTCGCGAGGCTACACCTTC. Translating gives CASSPGTGSRGYTF. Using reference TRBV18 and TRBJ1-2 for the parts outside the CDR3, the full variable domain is NAGVMQNPRHLVRRRGQEARLRCSPMKGHSHVYWYRQLPEEGLKFMVYLQKENIIDESGMPKERFSAEFPKEGPSILRIQQVVRGDSAAYFCASSPGTGSRGYTFGSGTRLTVV.